This entry concerns a single TCR beta chain. This CDR3 is also generated by other DNA sequences in the sample. These data originate in a study of blood T cell repertoires in COVID-19. Study-wide context: Samples of COVID-19 (acute and convalescent) were obtained from the United States, Italy and Spain. T cells, B-cell-depleted T cells, or PBMCs provided the cDNA or gDNA that served as material.

V lost 0 bases to trimming and J lost 5 bases, with 7 bases between them. The CDR3 has 14 amino acids. Germline V CDR1 and CDR2: LGHDT, YNNKEL (reference sequence). Original handling: Counts of nucleated cells, estimated from reference gene primer amplification, were obtained. Libraries were prepared by immunoSEQ multiplex PCR; TCRdb keeps only in-frame clonotypes and omits some of them. D and trimming come from the DNA, and the V and J calls and clone size come from that table. The table shows roughly 250,000 clones, with over 80% occurring only once. The TCR comes from an older woman with active or convalescent COVID-19. The chain employs TRBV3-1 (or the pseudogene TRBV3-2) and TRBJ1-4; perhaps TRBD1 as D (6 bases). The specimen was peripheral blood. CDR3 residues: CASSQDRGNEKLFF. CDR3 coding DNA: TGTGCCAGCAGCCAAGACAGGGGAAATGAAAAACTGTTTTTT.